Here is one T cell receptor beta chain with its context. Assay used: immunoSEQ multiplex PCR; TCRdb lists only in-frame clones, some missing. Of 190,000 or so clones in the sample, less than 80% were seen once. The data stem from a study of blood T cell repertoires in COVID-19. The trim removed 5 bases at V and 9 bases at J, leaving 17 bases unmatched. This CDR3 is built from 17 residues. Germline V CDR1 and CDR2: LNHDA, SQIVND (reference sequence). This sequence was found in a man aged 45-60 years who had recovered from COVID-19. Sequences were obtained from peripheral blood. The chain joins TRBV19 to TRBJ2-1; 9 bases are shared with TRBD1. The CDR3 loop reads CASSAKREGQGSREQFF. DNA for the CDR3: TGTGCCAGTAGTGCCAAACGGGAAGGACAGGGGTCACGTGAGCAGTTCTTC.